The next 10 T cell receptor beta chains were all read from a single sample in a study of blood T cell repertoires in COVID-19. Sequencing used immunoSEQ multiplex PCR; TCRdb keeps in-frame clones, though not all of them. The sample has tens of thousands of clones, roughly 88% seen once. The sample was peripheral blood. The receptors here all came from a woman of 80 years or more with acute or convalescent COVID-19.

The chain is built from TRBV7-8 and TRBJ2-3, with a possible D match to TRBD1 (6 bases). The CDR3 spans 16 residues. V was clipped by 4 bases and J by 5 bases, with 19 bases between them. Germline CDR1 is SGHVS and CDR2 is FQNEAQ. The CDR3 coding sequence is TGTGCCAGCAGCTCCGGACGCCTTACAGGGAAAGATACGCAGTATTTT. It codes for CASSSGRLTGKDTQYF.

The chain carries TRBV11-2 and TRBJ2-3; a possible D gene is TRBD2 (5 bases). CDR1 and CDR2 from the germline V gene are SGHAT and FQNNGV. Trimming pared 1 base from V and 14 bases from J, leaving 13 bases between. The CDR3 length is 12 residues. CDR3 loop: CASSLGLPGLYF. CDR3 coding DNA: TGTGCCAGCAGCTTAGGACTACCTGGACTGTATTTT.

The CDR3 DNA sequence: TGTGCCAGCAGCCAGAGAACTAGCGGGGGTTACAATGAGCAGTTCTTC. As protein: CASSQRTSGGYNEQFF. The chain has TRBV3-1 (or the pseudogene TRBV3-2) and TRBJ2-1, with 11 bases aligning to TRBD2. The germline V gene encodes CDR1 LGHDT and CDR2 YNNKEL (reference sequence). The CDR3 has 16 amino acids. The junction had 5 bases not matched to a gene; V was cut back by 3 bases and J by 4 bases.

J is TRBJ1-1 and V is TRBV10-2; 8 positions agree with TRBD1. CDR3 length: 14 residues. After removal of 4 bases from V and 6 bases from J, the junction contained 7 bases not matched to a gene. Looked up from germline, CDR1 is WSHSY and CDR2 is SAAADI. The CDR3 spells CASSVAGGASEAFF. CDR3 coding DNA: TGCGCCAGCAGTGTCGCAGGGGGCGCGTCTGAAGCTTTCTTT.

This chain connects TRBV7-3 to TRBJ1-1, with D possibly TRBD1 on 6 matching bases. Trimming pared 5 bases from V and 7 bases from J, leaving 11 bases between. The CDR3 consists of 12 residues. Germline loops: CDR1 SGHTA, CDR2 FQGTGA. This CDR3 is CASSEGQFEAFF. CDR3 coding DNA: TGTGCCAGCAGCGAAGGACAGTTTGAAGCTTTCTTT. The variable domain in full, with the rest retrieved from reference TRBV7-3 and TRBJ1-1, is GAGVSQTPSNKVTEKGKYVELRCDPISGHTALYWYRQSLGQGPEFLIYFQGTGAADDSGLPNDRFFAVRPEGSVSTLKIQRTERGDSAVYLCASSEGQFEAFFGQGTRLTVV.

This clone was counted a single time. V and J are TRBV19 and TRBJ1-2; D uncertain. V was clipped by 3 bases and J by 1 base, with 12 bases between them. Germline assignment: CDR1 LNHDA and CDR2 SQIVND (reference sequence). The CDR3 has 15 residues. CDR3 bases: TGTGCCAGTAGTATCGCCCCAGGCGTTAACTATGGCTACACCTTC. Protein: CASSIAPGVNYGYTF.

This clone was seen just once. V gene TRBV5-4 combines with J gene TRBJ2-2; 10 bases map to TRBD2. Germline trimming cut 4 bases from V and 4 bases from J; bases unmatched to any gene: 13. The germline V gene encodes CDR1 SGHNT and CDR2 YYREEE (reference sequence). This CDR3 region has 18 residues. CDR3 DNA sequence: TGTGCCAGCAGCCACGGTGCGAGTAGCGGGAGGCCCACCGGGGAGCTGTTTTTT. Translated: CASSHGASSGRPTGELFF.

CDR3 sequence: CASSLDGGRVNTEAFF. In nucleotides, the CDR3 is TGCGCCAGCAGCTTGGACGGGGGAAGGGTAAACACTGAAGCTTTCTTT. The chain joins TRBV5-1 to TRBJ1-1; D is perhaps TRBD1 (5 bases). The CDR3 is 16 amino acids. Between the trimmed V and J ends, which lost 0 bases and 2 bases, there was a span of 14 bases. Germline V gene lookup returns CDR1 SGHRS and CDR2 YFSETQ.

This rearrangement joins TRBV6-6 to TRBJ2-7; 9 bases align to TRBD1. The CDR3 consists of 15 residues. Germline loops: CDR1 MNHNY, CDR2 SVGAGI (reference sequence). V shed 6 bases, J shed 3 bases, and the junction held 9 bases outside the gene matches. The CDR3 nucleotides are TGTGCCAGCAGCCGACCGGGACAGGGAAACTACGAGCAGTACTTC. Residues: CASSRPGQGNYEQYF.

The chain joins TRBV2 to TRBJ2-1; D possibly corresponds to TRBD1 (5 bases). The CDR3 has 13 residues. Germline assignment: CDR1 SNHLY and CDR2 FYNNEI. The germline V and J ends were trimmed by 9 bases and 5 bases, with 14 bases remaining between them. CDR3 coding DNA: TGTGCCAGTGAGTGGGCAGGGAACAATGAGCAGTTCTTC. It codes for CASEWAGNNEQFF. The full variable domain, completed using reference TRBV2 and TRBJ2-1, is EPEVTQTPSHQVTQMGQEVILRCVPISNHLYFYWYRQILGQKVEFLVSFYNNEISEKSEIFDDQFSVERPDGSNFTLKIRSTKLEDSAMYFCASEWAGNNEQFFGPGTRLTVL.